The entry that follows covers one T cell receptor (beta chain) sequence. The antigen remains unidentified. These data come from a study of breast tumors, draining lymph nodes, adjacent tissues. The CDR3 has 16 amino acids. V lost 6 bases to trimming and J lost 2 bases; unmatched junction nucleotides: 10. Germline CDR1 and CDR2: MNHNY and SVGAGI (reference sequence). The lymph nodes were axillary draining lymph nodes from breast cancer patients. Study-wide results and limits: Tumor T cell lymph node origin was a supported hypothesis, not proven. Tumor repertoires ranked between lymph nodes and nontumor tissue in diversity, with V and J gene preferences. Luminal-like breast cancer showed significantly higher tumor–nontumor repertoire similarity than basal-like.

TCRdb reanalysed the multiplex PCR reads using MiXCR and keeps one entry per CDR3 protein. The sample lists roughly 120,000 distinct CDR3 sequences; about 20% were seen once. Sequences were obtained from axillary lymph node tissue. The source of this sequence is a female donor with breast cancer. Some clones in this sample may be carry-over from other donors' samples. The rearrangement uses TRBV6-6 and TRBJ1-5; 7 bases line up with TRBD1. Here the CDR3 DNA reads TGTGCCAGCAGCCAACAGGGAACAGGGGGCAATCAGCCCCAGCATTTT. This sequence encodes CASSQQGTGGNQPQHF.